The 28 T cell receptor beta chains presented below share a single source sample, sequenced in a study of T cells in localized non-small cell lung cancer. Assay used: immunoSEQ multiplex PCR; TCRdb lists only in-frame clones, some missing. The sample has roughly 23,000 clones, 70% to 90% seen once; the top ten hold around 7%. The sample here was peripheral blood, taken before any cancer treatment. Every receptor here comes from a male donor at least 60 years old with stage I squamous cell lung carcinoma.

The rearrangement links TRBV23-1 to TRBJ1-1; D remains unclear. TRBV23-1 is noted as an ORF with a role that remains uncertain. There are 14 residues in the CDR3. The V and J ends lost 9 bases and 1 base respectively, with 15 bases between them. Here the CDR3 DNA reads TGCGCCAGTAAGTCCCCGCCAGGGAACACTGAAGCTTTCTTT. It encodes CASKSPPGNTEAFF.

This clone was observed a handful of times. The J gene is TRBJ1-6, the V gene TRBV27; 9 nucleotides align to TRBD1. Trimming at V came to 3 bases and at J to 8 bases, leaving 5 bases not matched to a gene. CDR3 length: 15 amino acids. Germline CDR1 and CDR2: MNHEY and SMNVEV (reference sequence). As DNA, the CDR3 is TGTGCCAGCAGTTTCGGGGGACAGGGCTATTCACCCCTCCACTTT. It specifies CASSFGGQGYSPLHF.

The gene calls are TRBV2 and TRBJ1-1; D remains unclear. CDR1 and CDR2 (germline): SNHLY, FYNNEI. This CDR3 region has 13 residues. Between the trimmed V and J ends, which lost 3 bases and 11 bases, there was a span of 16 bases. The CDR3 here is CASSDPAGTGAFF. The CDR3 nucleotides are TGTGCCAGCAGTGACCCTGCTGGAACGGGCGCTTTCTTT.

The chain carries TRBV25-1 and TRBJ1-2, with D possibly TRBD1 on 6 matching bases. Germline values: CDR1 MGHDK, CDR2 SYGVNS. V lost 1 base to trimming and J lost 13 bases, with 25 bases between them. The CDR3 loop spans 16 amino acids. In DNA, the CDR3 is TGTGCCAGCAGTGAATTTTACGTTCGGAGGGGGACCGTCCCCACCTTC. Its protein product is CASSEFYVRRGTVPTF.

V usage is TRBV29-1 and J usage is TRBJ2-7; 9 bases fit TRBD2. This CDR3 comprises 13 residues. Trimming took 4 bases from V and 0 from J; bases not matched to a gene: 1. Germline values: CDR1 SQVTM, CDR2 ANQGSEA. The CDR3 DNA is TGCAGCGTTGGAGCGGGGGGCTCCTACGAGCAGTACTTC. Translated, it gives CSVGAGGSYEQYF.

The V and J genes are TRBV5-1 and TRBJ2-3, with TRBD1 matching 7 bases. With V trimmed by 0 bases and J by 1 base, 8 bases remained unmatched. The length of the CDR3 is 17 residues. The V gene's germline CDR1 is SGHRS and CDR2 YFSETQ. The CDR3 nucleotides read TGCGCCAGCAGCTTGGGTGGGACAGCCCCGGGCACAGATACGCAGTATTTT. Its translation is CASSLGGTAPGTDTQYF.

CDR3 in DNA: TGCGCCAGCAGTGAAGGAACAGGGGGACCTGGGGCCAACGTCCTGACTTTC. This translates into CASSEGTGGPGANVLTF. The gene calls are TRBV10-1 and TRBJ2-6, with 8 bases that match TRBD1. The germline V gene encodes CDR1 WNHNN and CDR2 SYGVQD (reference sequence). The J segment lost 2 bases and the V segment lost 3 bases, leaving 6 bases of the junction unmatched. The CDR3 is 17 amino acids.

The chain couples TRBV29-1 to TRBJ1-5; 8 bases match TRBD1. Germline CDR1 SQVTM, CDR2 ANQGSEA. V lost 4 bases to trimming and J lost 4 bases; unmatched junction nucleotides: 3. The CDR3 length is 13 residues. For the CDR3, the DNA is TGCAGCGTTGTGACAGGGGAGAATCAGCCCCAGCATTTT. Translated: CSVVTGENQPQHF.

The chain employs TRBV28 and TRBJ1-2; 8 bases agree with TRBD1. With 5 bases clipped from V and 2 bases from J, the junction kept 10 bases outside the gene matches. Germline V CDR1 and CDR2: MDHEN, SYDVKM. The CDR3 is made up of 16 amino acids. The CDR3 here is CASSQGAARTNYGYTF. CDR3 nucleotides: TGTGCCAGCAGTCAGGGGGCCGCCAGAACAAACTATGGCTACACCTTC.

The V gene is TRBV30, the J gene TRBJ2-2; D possibly corresponds to TRBD2 (5 bases). The CDR3 length is 12 residues. Trimming took 7 bases from V and 8 from J, leaving 14 bases between them. The germline V gene has CDR1 GTSNPN and CDR2 SVGIG (reference sequence). DNA for the CDR3: TGTGCCTCCCCAGTGGGAGAAGGGGAGCTGTTTTTT. It specifies CASPVGEGELFF.

CDR3 loop: CASSRQFSYNEQFF. CDR3 DNA: TGTGCCAGCAGCCGACAGTTCTCCTACAATGAGCAGTTCTTC. The J gene is TRBJ2-1, the V gene TRBV27; tentative D call: TRBD1 (5 bases). Trimming left V 6 bases short and J 0 bases short, with 9 bases between. Germline CDR1 is MNHEY and CDR2 is SMNVEV (reference sequence). The CDR3 totals 14 residues.

The gene calls are TRBV30 and TRBJ1-2; D ambiguous. The CDR3 has 12 residues. V lost 4 bases and J lost 7, with 13 bases in between. The germline CDR1 and CDR2 sequences are GTSNPN and SVGIG (reference sequence). The CDR3 is CAWTKLSGGYTF. The CDR3 DNA sequence: TGTGCCTGGACTAAACTAAGCGGTGGCTACACCTTC.

V usage is TRBV9 and J usage is TRBJ1-6; 7 bases match TRBD1. The CDR3 is 15 amino acids. Germline V lookup: CDR1 SGDLS, CDR2 YYNGEE. The trim removed 4 bases at V and 10 bases at J, leaving 11 bases unmatched. The CDR3, as DNA: TGTGCCAGCAGCTTGGGGACAGTCTTTGACTCACCCCTCCACTTT. Residues: CASSLGTVFDSPLHF. Full variable domain (missing parts from reference TRBV9 and TRBJ1-6): DSGVTQTPKHLITATGQRVTLRCSPRSGDLSVYWYQQSLDQGLQFLIQYYNGEERAKGNILERFSAQQFPDLHSELNLSSLELGDSALYFCASSLGTVFDSPLHFGNGTRLTVT.

The chain uses TRBV29-1 and TRBJ1-1; D ambiguous. Germline CDR1 reads SQVTM; CDR2 reads ANQGSEA. Trimming took 7 bases from V and 0 from J, leaving 12 bases between them. The CDR3 is made up of 13 amino acids. This CDR3 is CSASTALNTEAFF. The CDR3 DNA reads TGCAGCGCCTCCACTGCATTGAACACTGAAGCTTTCTTT. Drawing the rest from reference TRBV29-1 and TRBJ1-1, the complete variable domain is SAVISQKPSRDICQRGTSLTIQCQVDSQVTMMFWYRQQPGQSLTLIATANQGSEATYESGFVIDKFPISRPNLTFSTLTVSNMSPEDSSIYLCSASTALNTEAFFGQGTRLTVV.

This chain joins TRBV7-9 and TRBJ2-3; D remains unclear. Trimming removed 1 base at V and 7 bases at J, with 6 bases between. Germline loops: CDR1 SEHNR, CDR2 FQNEAQ (reference sequence). This CDR3 contains 12 residues. The CDR3 reads CASSLGTYTQYF. The CDR3 DNA follows: TGTGCCAGCAGCTTAGGGACCTATACGCAGTATTTT.

This chain connects TRBV6-5 to TRBJ2-2; TRBD1 matches at 8 bases. The germline CDR1 and CDR2 sequences are MNHEY and SVGAGI. CDR3 length equals 16 residues. V lost 4 bases and J lost 0; bases outside the gene matches: 4. The CDR3 region is CASSSPGGANTGELFF. CDR3 nucleotides: TGTGCCAGCAGTTCCCCAGGGGGCGCGAACACCGGGGAGCTGTTTTTT.

This chain joins TRBV19 and TRBJ2-1, with TRBD1 matching over 7 bases. This CDR3 is built from 15 residues. The germline V gene has CDR1 LNHDA and CDR2 SQIVND (reference sequence). J gave up 4 bases and V 5 bases, and 8 bases lay outside the gene matches. CDR3 DNA sequence: TGTGCCAGTAGTCACAGGGGTCGTGGTTACAATGAGCAGTTCTTC. Translation gives CASSHRGRGYNEQFF.

The chain employs TRBV28 and TRBJ1-2; D not resolved. Trimming removed 4 bases at V and 7 bases at J, with 7 bases between. The CDR3 runs 11 residues. Per germline, CDR1 MDHEN and CDR2 SYDVKM. This chain's CDR3 is CASSSLSGYTF. As DNA, the CDR3 is TGTGCCAGCAGTTCACTCTCTGGCTACACCTTC.

This chain links TRBV6-1 with TRBJ1-5; maybe TRBD1 (6 bases). V lost 6 bases to trimming and J lost 3 bases, with 15 bases between them. Germline V gene sequence: CDR1 MNHNS, CDR2 SASEGT. This CDR3 comprises 15 residues. The CDR3 nucleotides read TGTGCCAGCAGAGGGGGTGGGACGGTCAATCAGCCCCAGCATTTT. This gives the protein CASRGGGTVNQPQHF.

A single count supports this clone. The rearrangement links TRBV28 to TRBJ2-3, with D perhaps matching TRBD2 (6 bases). The germline CDR1 and CDR2 sequences are MDHEN and SYDVKM. There are 17 residues in the CDR3. V gave up 2 bases and J gave up 2 bases, with 17 bases separating them. The chain's CDR3 is CASSLEVRGLNTDTQYF. The CDR3 DNA reads TGTGCCAGCAGTTTAGAGGTACGGGGACTCAACACAGATACGCAGTATTTT.

J is TRBJ2-5 and V is TRBV2; possible D gene TRBD1, 5 bases. V dropped 3 bases and J dropped 4 bases, with 15 bases sitting between them. This CDR3 contains 15 residues. CDR1 is SNHLY, CDR2 FYNNEI, per germline. As DNA, the CDR3 is TGTGCCAGCAGTGATAGTAGGGTTAGGGGAGAGACCCAGTACTTC. Protein sequence: CASSDSRVRGETQYF.

J is TRBJ2-7 and V is TRBV6-1; 9 bases align to TRBD2. V was pared by 5 bases and J by 4 bases, with 12 bases of the junction left unmatched. Germline assignment: CDR1 MNHNS and CDR2 SASEGT. CDR3 length: 16 amino acids. The CDR3 sequence: CASSQDASGALYEQYF. CDR3 DNA sequence: TGTGCCAGCAGTCAAGACGCTAGCGGGGCATTATACGAGCAGTACTTC.

The V and J genes are TRBV5-1 and TRBJ1-2, with 7 bases aligning to TRBD1. The CDR3 is 15 amino acids. The junction had 4 bases not matched to a gene; V was cut back by 2 bases and J by 0 bases. Germline-derived CDR1 and CDR2 are SGHRS and YFSETQ. CDR3 coding DNA: TGCGCCAGCAGCTTAGACAGGGACTCTAACTATGGCTACACCTTC. Its protein is CASSLDRDSNYGYTF.

The chain combines TRBV6-6 with TRBJ1-1; 7 positions agree with TRBD1. With V trimmed by 2 bases and J by 8 bases, 8 bases remained unmatched. This CDR3 is 14 amino acids long. The V gene's germline CDR1 is MNHNY and CDR2 SVGAGI (reference sequence). The CDR3 DNA follows: TGTGCCAGCAGTTACGTCGGACAGGACGGAGAAGCTTTCTTT. Protein product: CASSYVGQDGEAFF.

The chain recombines TRBV5-1 with TRBJ1-2, with a weak D call TRBD1 (6 bases). Germline-derived CDR1 and CDR2 are SGHRS and YFSETQ. Trimming took off 3 bases at V and 4 bases at J, with 13 bases between the two ends. CDR3 length: 14 amino acids. CDR3 coding DNA: TGCGCCAGCAGCTCAGGACAGAGCCCCTATGGCTACACCTTC. Translation gives CASSSGQSPYGYTF. The full variable domain, with the rest looked up from reference TRBV5-1 and TRBJ1-2, is KAGVTQTPRYLIKTRGQQVTLSCSPISGHRSVSWYQQTPGQGLQFLFEYFSETQRNKGNFPGRFSGRQFSNSRSEMNVSTLELGDSALYLCASSSGQSPYGYTFGSGTRLTVV.

V and J are TRBV12-5 and TRBJ1-1; D ambiguous. CDR1 and CDR2 (germline): LGHNT, FRNRAP. The CDR3 extends over 17 amino acids. Trimming cost V 2 bases and J 0 bases, with 16 bases left between them. The CDR3 spells CASGLPKGGGVNTEAFF. The CDR3 nucleotides are TGTGCTAGTGGTTTGCCAAAGGGTGGTGGGGTGAACACTGAAGCTTTCTTT. Drawing the rest from reference TRBV12-5 and TRBJ1-1, the complete variable domain is DARVTQTPRHKVTEMGQEVTMRCQPILGHNTVFWYRQTMMQGLELLAYFRNRAPLDDSGMPKDRFSAEMPDATLATLKIQPSEPRDSAVYFCASGLPKGGGVNTEAFFGQGTRLTVV.

This sequence joins TRBV19 and TRBJ1-4, with a possible D match to TRBD1 (6 bases). V gave up 4 bases and J gave up 0 bases, with 9 bases separating them. The germline V gene encodes CDR1 LNHDA and CDR2 SQIVND (reference sequence). CDR3 length: 15 amino acids. CDR3 bases: TGTGCCAGTAGTAGTAGGGGGTCAACTAATGAAAAACTGTTTTTT. Translation gives CASSSRGSTNEKLFF.

The CDR3 sequence: CATHGGRDPSYEQYF. The CDR3 DNA is TGTGCCACCCACGGAGGTAGGGACCCTTCCTACGAGCAGTACTTC. This sequence joins TRBV15 and TRBJ2-7; tentatively, D is TRBD1 or TRBD2 (5 bases each). The CDR3 length is 15 residues. V shed 8 bases and J shed 1 base, with 18 bases lying between them. The V gene's germline CDR1 is LNHNV and CDR2 YYDKDF (reference sequence).